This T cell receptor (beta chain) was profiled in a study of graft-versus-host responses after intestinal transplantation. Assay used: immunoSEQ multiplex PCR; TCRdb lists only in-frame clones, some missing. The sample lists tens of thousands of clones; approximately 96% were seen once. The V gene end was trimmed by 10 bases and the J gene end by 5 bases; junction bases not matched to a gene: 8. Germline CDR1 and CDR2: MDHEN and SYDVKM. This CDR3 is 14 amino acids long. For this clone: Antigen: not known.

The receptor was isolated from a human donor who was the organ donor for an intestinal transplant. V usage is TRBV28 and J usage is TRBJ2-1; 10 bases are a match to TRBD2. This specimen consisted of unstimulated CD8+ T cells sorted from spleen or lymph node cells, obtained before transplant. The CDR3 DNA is TGTGCCATCTCTCTAGCGGGGGCTCACAATGAGCAGTTCTTC. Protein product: CAISLAGAHNEQFF.